Described below is a single T cell receptor (beta chain) sequence and its context. This entry comes from a study of blood T cell repertoires in COVID-19. Participant age was about 18 to 89 years, and participants resided in 20 to 30 US areas. Libraries were prepared by immunoSEQ multiplex PCR; TCRdb keeps only in-frame clonotypes and omits some of them. The sample lists 250,000 or so clones, roughly nine tenths occurring once. V was clipped by 4 bases and J by 5 bases; unmatched bases: 9. Germline V gene lookup returns CDR1 SGHNT and CDR2 YYREEE (reference sequence). There are 15 residues in the CDR3.

The chain couples TRBV5-4 to TRBJ1-2; 9 nucleotides line up with TRBD1. This sequence was found in a human donor in a cohort exposed to, infected with or recovered from COVID-19 (not recorded which). The donor label of this sample is uncertain. The sequencing sample was made of PBMCs or T cells enriched from blood (not recorded which). CDR3 residues: CASSHRDRVRYGYTF. The CDR3 DNA reads TGTGCCAGCAGCCACCGGGACAGGGTGCGATATGGCTACACCTTC.